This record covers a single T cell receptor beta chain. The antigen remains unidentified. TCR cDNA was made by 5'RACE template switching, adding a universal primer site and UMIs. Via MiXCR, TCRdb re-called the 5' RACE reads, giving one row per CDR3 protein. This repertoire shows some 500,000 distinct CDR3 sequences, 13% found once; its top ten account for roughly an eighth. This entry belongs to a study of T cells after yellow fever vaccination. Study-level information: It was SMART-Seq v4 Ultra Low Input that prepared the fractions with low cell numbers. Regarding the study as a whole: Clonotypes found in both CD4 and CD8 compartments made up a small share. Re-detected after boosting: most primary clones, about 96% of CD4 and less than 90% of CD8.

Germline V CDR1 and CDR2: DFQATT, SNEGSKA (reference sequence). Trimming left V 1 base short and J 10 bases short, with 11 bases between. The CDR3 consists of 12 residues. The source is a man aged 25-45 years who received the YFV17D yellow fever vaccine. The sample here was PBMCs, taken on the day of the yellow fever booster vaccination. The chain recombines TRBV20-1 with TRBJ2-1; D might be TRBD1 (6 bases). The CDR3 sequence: CSARGGGEEQFF. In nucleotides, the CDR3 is TGCAGTGCTAGAGGAGGGGGAGAGGAGCAGTTCTTC.